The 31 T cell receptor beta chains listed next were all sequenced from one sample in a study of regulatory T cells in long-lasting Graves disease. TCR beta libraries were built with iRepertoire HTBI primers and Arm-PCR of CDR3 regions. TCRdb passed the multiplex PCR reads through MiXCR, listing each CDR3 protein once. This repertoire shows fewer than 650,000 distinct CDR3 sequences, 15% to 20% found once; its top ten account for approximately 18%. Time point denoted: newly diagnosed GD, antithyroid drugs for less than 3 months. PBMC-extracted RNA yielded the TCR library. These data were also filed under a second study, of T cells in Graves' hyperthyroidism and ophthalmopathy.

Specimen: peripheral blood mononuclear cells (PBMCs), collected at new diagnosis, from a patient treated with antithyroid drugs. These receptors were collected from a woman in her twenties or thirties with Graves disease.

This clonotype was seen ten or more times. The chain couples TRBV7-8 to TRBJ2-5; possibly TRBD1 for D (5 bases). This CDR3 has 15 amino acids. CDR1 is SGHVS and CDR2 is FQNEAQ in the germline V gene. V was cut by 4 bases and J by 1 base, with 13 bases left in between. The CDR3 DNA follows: TGTGCCAGCAGCTCTTGGATTGGGGCCCAAGAGACCCAGTACTTC. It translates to CASSSWIGAQETQYF.

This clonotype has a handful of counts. The CDR3 region is CASTLQPGVGYEQYF. CDR3 nucleotide sequence: TGTGCCAGCACCCTACAGCCGGGGGTCGGGTACGAGCAGTACTTC. V and J are TRBV3-1 and TRBJ2-7; TRBD2 might be the D (6 bases). Germline CDR1 is LGHDT and CDR2 is YNNKEL (reference sequence). V was shortened by 7 bases and J by 4 bases, with 20 bases between the two germline ends. This CDR3 comprises 15 residues.

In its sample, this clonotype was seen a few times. The CDR3 DNA follows: TGTGCCAGTAGTAAACTACAGGGGGGCAATCAGCCCCAGCATTTT. It codes for CASSKLQGGNQPQHF. V gene TRBV19 combines with J gene TRBJ1-5, with TRBD1 matching over 8 bases. CDR1 and CDR2 from the germline V gene are LNHDA and SQIVND (reference sequence). The CDR3 totals 15 residues. V was clipped by 4 bases and J by 2 bases; unmatched bases: 4.

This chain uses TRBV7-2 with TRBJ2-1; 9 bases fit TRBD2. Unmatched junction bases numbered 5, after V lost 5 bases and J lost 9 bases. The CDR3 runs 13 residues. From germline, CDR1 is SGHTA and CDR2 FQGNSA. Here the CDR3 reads CASSPSSGIEQFF. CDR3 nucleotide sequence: TGTGCCAGCAGCCCTTCTAGCGGGATTGAGCAGTTCTTC.

The CDR3 sequence: CASSITTLFGTTIGNTIYF. CDR3 DNA sequence: TGTGCCAGCAGTATTACCACCCTTTTCGGGACAACGATTGGAAACACCATATATTTT. This sequence joins TRBV28 and TRBJ1-3; D is possibly TRBD1 (6 bases). This CDR3 region has 19 residues. CDR1 MDHEN and CDR2 SYDVKM come from the germline V gene. Trimming pared 5 bases from V and 3 bases from J, leaving 26 bases between.

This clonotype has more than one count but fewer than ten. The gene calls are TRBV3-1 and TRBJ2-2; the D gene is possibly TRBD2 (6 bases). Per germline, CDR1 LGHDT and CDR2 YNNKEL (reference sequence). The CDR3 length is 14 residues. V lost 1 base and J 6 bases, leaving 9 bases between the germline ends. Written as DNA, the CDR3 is TGTGCCAGCAGCCAAGTATCGGGGGCCGGGGAGCTGTTTTTT. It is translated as CASSQVSGAGELFF.

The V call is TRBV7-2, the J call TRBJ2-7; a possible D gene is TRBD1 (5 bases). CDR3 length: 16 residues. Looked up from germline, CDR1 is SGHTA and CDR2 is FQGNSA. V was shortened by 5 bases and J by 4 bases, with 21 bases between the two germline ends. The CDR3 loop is CASSQGTRGLQYEQYF. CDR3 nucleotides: TGTGCCAGCAGCCAGGGAACACGCGGTCTGCAGTACGAGCAGTACTTC.

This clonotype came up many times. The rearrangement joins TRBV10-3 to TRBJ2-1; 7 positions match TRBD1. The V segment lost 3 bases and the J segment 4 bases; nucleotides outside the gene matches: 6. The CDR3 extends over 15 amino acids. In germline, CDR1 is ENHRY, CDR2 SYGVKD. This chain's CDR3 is CAISEVRGQYNEQFF. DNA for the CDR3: TGTGCCATCAGTGAAGTTCGGGGACAGTACAATGAGCAGTTCTTC.

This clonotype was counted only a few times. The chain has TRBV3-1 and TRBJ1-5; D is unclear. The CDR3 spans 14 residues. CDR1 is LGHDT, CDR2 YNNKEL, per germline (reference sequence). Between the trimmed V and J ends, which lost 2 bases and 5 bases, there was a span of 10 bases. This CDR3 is CASSQRSAHQPQHF. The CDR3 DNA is TGTGCCAGCAGCCAAAGGTCAGCACATCAGCCCCAGCATTTT.

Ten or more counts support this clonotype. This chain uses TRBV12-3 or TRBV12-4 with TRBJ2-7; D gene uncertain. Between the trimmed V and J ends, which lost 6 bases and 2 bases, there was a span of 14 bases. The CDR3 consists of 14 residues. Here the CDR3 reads CASSKLTATYEQYF. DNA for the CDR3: TGTGCCAGCAGCAAATTAACCGCTACCTACGAGCAGTACTTC.

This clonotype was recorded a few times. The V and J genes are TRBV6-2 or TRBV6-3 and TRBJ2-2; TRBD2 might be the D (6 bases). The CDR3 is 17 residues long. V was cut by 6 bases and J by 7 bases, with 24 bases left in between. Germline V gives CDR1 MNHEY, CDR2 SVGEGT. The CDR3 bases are TGTGCCAGCAGAGGGACGAAATATACCGGGACTTTCGGGGAGCTGTTTTTT. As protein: CASRGTKYTGTFGELFF.

The CDR3 nucleotides are TGTGCCAGCTCACCACCCAGTCGGGGTGGTGCGAGCAATCAGCCCCAGCATTTT. Its translation: CASSPPSRGGASNQPQHF. The chain carries TRBV18 and TRBJ1-5, with unresolved D. The germline gives CDR1 KGHSH, CDR2 LQKENI. V was cut by 0 bases and J by 1 base, with 16 bases left in between. The CDR3 is made up of 18 amino acids.

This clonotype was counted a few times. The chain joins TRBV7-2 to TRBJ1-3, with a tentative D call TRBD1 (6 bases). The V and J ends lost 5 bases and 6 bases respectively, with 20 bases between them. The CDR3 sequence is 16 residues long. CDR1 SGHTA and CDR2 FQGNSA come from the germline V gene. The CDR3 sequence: CASSPSVGLGANTIYF. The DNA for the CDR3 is TGTGCCAGCAGCCCGTCGGTAGGCCTGGGGGCAAACACCATATATTTT.

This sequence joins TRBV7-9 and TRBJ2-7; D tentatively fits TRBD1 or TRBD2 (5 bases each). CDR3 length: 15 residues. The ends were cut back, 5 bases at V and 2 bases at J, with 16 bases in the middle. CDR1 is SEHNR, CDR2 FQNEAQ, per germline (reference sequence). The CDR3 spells CASSRGQGMPYEQYF. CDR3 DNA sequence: TGTGCCAGCAGCCGCGGGCAGGGTATGCCCTACGAGCAGTACTTC.

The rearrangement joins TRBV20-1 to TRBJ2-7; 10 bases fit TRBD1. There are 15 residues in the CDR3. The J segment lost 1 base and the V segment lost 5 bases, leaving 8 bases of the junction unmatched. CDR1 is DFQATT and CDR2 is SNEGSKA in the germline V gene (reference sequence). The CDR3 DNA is TGCAGTGCTGACTCTGGACAGGGGGTTTCCTACGAGCAGTACTTC. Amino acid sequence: CSADSGQGVSYEQYF.

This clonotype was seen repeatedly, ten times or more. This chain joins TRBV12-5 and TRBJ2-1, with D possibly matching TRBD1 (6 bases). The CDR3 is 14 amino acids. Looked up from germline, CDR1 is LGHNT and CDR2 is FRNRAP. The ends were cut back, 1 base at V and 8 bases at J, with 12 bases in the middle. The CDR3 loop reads CASGLGLQGYEQFF. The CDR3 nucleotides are TGTGCTAGTGGTTTGGGACTACAGGGCTATGAGCAGTTCTTC.

CDR3 loop: CASNEDGLAGGFVNTGELFF. CDR3 DNA sequence: TGTGCCAGCAACGAAGACGGCCTAGCGGGAGGGTTTGTGAACACCGGGGAGCTGTTTTTT. V and J are TRBV6-1 and TRBJ2-2; 12 bases fit TRBD2. The CDR3 covers 20 residues. The V gene end was trimmed by 7 bases and the J gene end by 1 base; junction bases not matched to a gene: 16. CDR1 and CDR2 (germline): MNHNS, SASEGT.

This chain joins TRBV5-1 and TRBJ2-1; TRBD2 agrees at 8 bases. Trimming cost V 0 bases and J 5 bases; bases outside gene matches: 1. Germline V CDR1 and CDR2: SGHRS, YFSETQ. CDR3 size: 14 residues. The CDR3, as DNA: TGCGCCAGCAGCTTGGGCGGGGGGCACAATGAGCAGTTCTTC. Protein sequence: CASSLGGGHNEQFF.

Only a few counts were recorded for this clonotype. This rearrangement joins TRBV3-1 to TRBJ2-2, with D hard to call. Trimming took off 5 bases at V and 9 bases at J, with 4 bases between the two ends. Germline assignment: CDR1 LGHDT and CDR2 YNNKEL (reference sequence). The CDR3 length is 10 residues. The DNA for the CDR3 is TGTGCCAGCAGCGGACGGGAGCTGTTTTTT. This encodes CASSGRELFF.

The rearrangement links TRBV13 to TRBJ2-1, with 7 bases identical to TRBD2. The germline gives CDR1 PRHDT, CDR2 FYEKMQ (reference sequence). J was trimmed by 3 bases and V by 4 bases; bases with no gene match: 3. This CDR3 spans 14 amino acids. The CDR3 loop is CASSSLAFYNEQFF. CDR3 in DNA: TGTGCCAGCAGCTCACTAGCGTTCTACAATGAGCAGTTCTTC.

The CDR3 loop reads CASSIETGQNQPQHF. The DNA of the CDR3 is TGTGCCAGTAGTATAGAGACAGGGCAAAATCAGCCCCAGCATTTT. This chain links TRBV19 with TRBJ1-5; 7 nucleotides align to TRBD1. The CDR3 has 15 amino acids. The germline V gene encodes CDR1 LNHDA and CDR2 SQIVND (reference sequence). The ends lost 0 bases at V and 4 bases at J; junction bases unmatched: 3.

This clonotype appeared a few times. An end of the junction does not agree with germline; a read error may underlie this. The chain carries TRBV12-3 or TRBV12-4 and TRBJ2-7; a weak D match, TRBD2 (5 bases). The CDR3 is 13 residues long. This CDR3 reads CASSLSAGYERYF. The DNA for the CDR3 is TGTGCCAGCAGTTTGTCCGCGGGCTACGAGCGGTACTTC.

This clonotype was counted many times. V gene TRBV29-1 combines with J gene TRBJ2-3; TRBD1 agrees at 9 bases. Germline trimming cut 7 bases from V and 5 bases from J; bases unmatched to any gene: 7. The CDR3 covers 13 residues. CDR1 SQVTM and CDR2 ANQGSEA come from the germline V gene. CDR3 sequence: CSAPGQGGDTQYF. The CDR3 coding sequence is TGCAGCGCCCCGGGACAGGGCGGAGATACGCAGTATTTT.

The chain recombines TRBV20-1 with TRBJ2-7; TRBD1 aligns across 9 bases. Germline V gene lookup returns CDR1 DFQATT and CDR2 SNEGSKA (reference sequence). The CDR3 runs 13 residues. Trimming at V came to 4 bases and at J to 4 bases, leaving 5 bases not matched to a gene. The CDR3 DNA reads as TGCAGTGCTAAGCGGGACAGGGCTTACGAGCAGTACTTC. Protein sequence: CSAKRDRAYEQYF.

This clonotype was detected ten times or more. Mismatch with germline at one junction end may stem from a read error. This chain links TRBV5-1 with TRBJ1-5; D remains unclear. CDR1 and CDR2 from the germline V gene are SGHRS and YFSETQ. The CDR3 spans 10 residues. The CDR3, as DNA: TGTGCCAGCAGTCTTCAGCCCCAGCATTTT. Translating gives CASSLQPQHF.

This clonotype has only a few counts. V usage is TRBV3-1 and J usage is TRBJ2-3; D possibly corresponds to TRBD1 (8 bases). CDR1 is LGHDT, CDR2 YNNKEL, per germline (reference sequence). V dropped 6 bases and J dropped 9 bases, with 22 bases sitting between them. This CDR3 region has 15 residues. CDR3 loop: CASRRAGTGYLTQYF. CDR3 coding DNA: TGTGCCAGCAGGAGAGCGGGGACAGGTTATTTGACGCAGTATTTT.

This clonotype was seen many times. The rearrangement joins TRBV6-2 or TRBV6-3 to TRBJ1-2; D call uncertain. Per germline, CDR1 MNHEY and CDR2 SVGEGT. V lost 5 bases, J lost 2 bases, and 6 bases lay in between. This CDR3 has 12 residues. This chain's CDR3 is CASSRRNYGYTF. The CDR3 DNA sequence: TGTGCCAGCAGTCGACGGAACTATGGCTACACCTTC.

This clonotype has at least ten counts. The CDR3 bases are TGTGCCAGCAGTGCAGGGCGGGCAGGCAATTCACCCCTCCACTTT. It encodes CASSAGRAGNSPLHF. J is TRBJ1-6 and V is TRBV28, with D maybe TRBD1 (5 bases). The CDR3 is 15 amino acids. Trimming stripped 5 bases from V and 7 bases from J, with 15 bases between. CDR1 is MDHEN and CDR2 is SYDVKM in the germline V gene.

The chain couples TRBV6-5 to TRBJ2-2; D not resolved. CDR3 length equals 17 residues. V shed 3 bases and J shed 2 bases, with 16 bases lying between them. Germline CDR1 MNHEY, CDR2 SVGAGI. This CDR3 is CASSYLGGELNTGELFF. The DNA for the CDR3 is TGTGCCAGCAGTTATTTAGGTGGGGAACTTAACACCGGGGAGCTGTTTTTT.

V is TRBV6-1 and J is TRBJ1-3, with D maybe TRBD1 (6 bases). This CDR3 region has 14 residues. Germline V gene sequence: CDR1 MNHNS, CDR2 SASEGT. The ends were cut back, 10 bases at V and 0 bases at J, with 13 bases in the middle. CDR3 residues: CATRRTASGNTIYF. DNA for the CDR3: TGTGCCACCCGGCGGACAGCCTCTGGAAACACCATATATTTT.

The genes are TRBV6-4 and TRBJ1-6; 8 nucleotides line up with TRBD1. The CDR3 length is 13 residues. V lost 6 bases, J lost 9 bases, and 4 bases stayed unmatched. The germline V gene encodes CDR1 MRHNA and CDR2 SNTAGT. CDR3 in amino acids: CASRVDRGSPLHF. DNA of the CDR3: TGTGCCAGCAGAGTAGACAGGGGTTCACCCCTCCACTTT.